The clone carrying this T cell receptor (beta chain) showed up many times. This sample is drawn from a study of regulatory T cells in long-lasting Graves disease. Arm-PCR of CDR3 regions and iRepertoire HTBI primers were used to build TCR beta libraries. MiXCR was run by TCRdb on the multiplex PCR reads, yielding one entry per CDR3 protein. The sample has about 540,000 distinct CDR3 sequences; approximately 13% are singletons. As for time point: newly diagnosed GD, antithyroid drugs for less than 3 months. Making the TCR library involved RNA that had been extracted from PBMCs. From germline, CDR1 is MNHNS and CDR2 SASEGT. Trimming cost V 0 bases and J 11 bases; bases outside gene matches: 12. The CDR3 has 15 amino acids. This sample was also put to use in a study of T cells in Graves' hyperthyroidism and ophthalmopathy.

The genes are TRBV6-1 and TRBJ1-1, with 7 bases fitting TRBD1. Sequenced material: peripheral blood mononuclear cells (PBMCs), taken at new diagnosis, from a patient treated with antithyroid drugs. The TCR originated in a young man with Graves disease. The CDR3 region has the DNA TGTGCCAGCAGTGAAGCGCTCGTCAGGGGGGAAATGGCTTTCTTT. Encoded protein: CASSEALVRGEMAFF.